These 2 T cell receptor beta chains came from one sample sequenced in a study of blood T cell repertoires in COVID-19. Produced via immunoSEQ multiplex PCR; TCRdb's table is partial and in-frame only. Among 130,000 to 150,000 clones listed, roughly 82% were seen once. Sequencing was performed on peripheral blood. These receptors were obtained from a human donor in a cohort sampled during active COVID-19.

This chain links TRBV27 with TRBJ1-1; no reliable D call. The CDR3 is 15 amino acids. V lost 6 bases and J lost 5, with 19 bases in between. The germline V gene encodes CDR1 MNHEY and CDR2 SMNVEV (reference sequence). The CDR3 region is CASRNWAGGRTEAFF. CDR3 sequence (DNA): TGTGCCAGCAGAAATTGGGCGGGTGGGAGGACTGAAGCTTTCTTT.

V is TRBV5-8 and J is TRBJ1-2, with 9 bases aligning to TRBD1. This CDR3 contains 13 residues. Per germline, CDR1 SGHTS and CDR2 YDEGEE. The V and J ends lost 6 bases and 7 bases, in that order; junction bases with no gene match: 7. The CDR3: CASTPWTGVGYTF. In DNA, the CDR3 is TGTGCCAGCACCCCCTGGACAGGGGTTGGCTACACCTTC.